These T cell receptor beta chains were read from a single sample in a study of cytomegalovirus exposure and HLA in healthy donors. Only in-frame clones appear in the TCRdb table, and some are missing; sequencing was by immunoSEQ multiplex PCR. The table records some 70,000 clones, around 72% of them present only once. Sequencing was carried out using PBMCs. The origin of the receptors is a male donor in good health and CMV-seropositive. The CDR3 runs from the conserved cysteine through the conserved F or W. A D gene is named only where the DNA matches it firmly. Some rows have no size entry. The others give once, few or many, or a class for an expanded clone.

D: TRBD1
V: TRBV27
J: TRBJ1-2
size: -
CDR3: CASSSTGTVNGYTF
DNA: TGTGCCAGCAGTTCAACCGGGACAGTTAATGGCTACACCTTC

D: -
V: TRBV5-4
J: TRBJ2-3
size: -
CDR3: CASSVDLGHTDTQYF
DNA: TGTGCCAGCAGCGTGGATCTCGGACATACAGATACGCAGTATTTT

D: -
V: TRBV6-6
J: TRBJ2-3
size: few
CDR3: CATMTSGDTQYF
DNA: TGTGCCACCATGACGTCAGGAGATACGCAGTATTTT

D: -
V: TRBV7-2
J: TRBJ1-3
size: -
CDR3: CASSPLLGGNTIYF
DNA: TGTGCCAGCAGTCCCTTACTCGGGGGAAACACCATATATTTT

D: -
V: TRBV5-6
J: TRBJ2-7
size: -
CDR3: CASGGLLSSYEQYF
DNA: TGTGCCAGCGGGGGACTTTTGAGCTCCTACGAGCAGTACTTC

D: -
V: TRBV7-9
J: TRBJ2-7
size: -
CDR3: CASSYRVNEQYF
DNA: TGTGCCAGCAGCTACAGGGTAAACGAGCAGTACTTC

D: -
V: TRBV5-8
J: TRBJ2-2
size: few
CDR3: CASSRQVNTGELFF
DNA: TGTGCCAGCAGCCGACAGGTGAACACCGGGGAGCTGTTTTTT

D: TRBD1
V: TRBV5-1
J: TRBJ1-3
size: few
CDR3: CASSLPGTGVGNTIYF
DNA: TGCGCCAGCAGCTTGCCCGGGACAGGGGTTGGAAACACCATATATTTT

D: -
V: TRBV5-1
J: TRBJ1-1
size: -
CDR3: CASSLPRNTEAFF
DNA: TGCGCCAGCAGCTTGCCCAGAAACACTGAAGCTTTCTTT

D: TRBD1
V: TRBV11-2
J: TRBJ2-5
size: -
CDR3: CASSQTDRGTWETQYF
DNA: TGTGCCAGCAGCCAGACCGACAGGGGGACTTGGGAGACCCAGTACTTC